Described below is a single T cell receptor beta chain sequence and its context. Trimming removed 0 bases from V and 4 bases from J; junction bases left unmatched: 6. The CDR3 runs to 16 residues. Germline-derived CDR1 and CDR2 are LNHNV and YYDKDF (reference sequence). The sample comes from a study of glioma-infiltrating T cells after dendritic cell vaccination. TCRB CDR3 was amplified from 2 ug genomic DNA or less. Clones were read by immunoSEQ multiplex PCR, and TCRdb kept only the in-frame ones, dropping some. In the table there are roughly 98,000 clones, under 90% of which are singletons. V gene TRBV15 combines with J gene TRBJ2-3, with 8 bases identical to TRBD2. The receptor comes from a human donor with glioblastoma. The sequencing here drew on blood, taken before dendritic cell vaccination. The CDR3 sequence: CATSRERAGGSDTQYF. The CDR3 region has the DNA TGTGCCACCAGCAGAGAACGGGCGGGAGGTTCAGATACGCAGTATTTT.